The 9 T cell receptor beta chains given below trace back to one sample, sequenced in a study of shared clonotypes between healthy human individuals. Assay used: immunoSEQ multiplex PCR; TCRdb lists only in-frame clones, some missing. The sample lists about 550,000 clones, over 95% seen once, with about 0.11% in the top ten. The naive CD8 subset, CD45RO-negative cells positively selected for CCR7, excluded terminally differentiated effector memory CD45RA+ cells. The sample comprised naive CD8+ T cells sorted from blood. The origin of the receptors is a woman in her twenties or thirties in good health.

The V gene is TRBV19, the J gene TRBJ2-5, with 11 bases that match TRBD2. Trimming took 3 bases from V and 4 from J; bases not matched to a gene: 1. Germline V gives CDR1 LNHDA, CDR2 SQIVND (reference sequence). The CDR3 sequence is 14 residues long. In DNA, the CDR3 is TGTGCCAGTAGTATGCTAGCGGGAGGAGAGACCCAGTACTTC. It encodes CASSMLAGGETQYF. Variable domain in full (rest from reference TRBV19 and TRBJ2-5): DGGITQSPKYLFRKEGQNVTLSCEQNLNHDAMYWYRQDPGQGLRLIYYSQIVNDFQKGDIAEGYSVSREKKESFPLTVTSAQKNPTAFYLCASSMLAGGETQYFGPGTRLLVL.

The V and J genes are TRBV28 and TRBJ1-1, with D unresolved. The CDR3 has 11 amino acids. Trimming removed 6 bases from V and 7 bases from J, with 9 bases in between. Germline V gene data show CDR1 as MDHEN and CDR2 as SYDVKM. CDR3 bases: TGTGCCAGCAGCTTTGGGAGTGAAGCTTTCTTT. Translated: CASSFGSEAFF.

The rearrangement joins TRBV4-1 to TRBJ2-1; 8 nucleotides match TRBD2. V gave up 0 bases and J gave up 4 bases; unmatched junction bases: 8. There are 17 residues in the CDR3. In germline, CDR1 is MGHRA, CDR2 YSYEKL. The CDR3 coding sequence is TGCGCCAGCAGCCAAGAGAGGGCTAGCGGGTTTTACAATGAGCAGTTCTTC. Translating gives CASSQERASGFYNEQFF.

V usage is TRBV7-2 and J usage is TRBJ2-1, with D uncertain. The CDR3 sequence is 13 residues long. CDR1 and CDR2 from the germline V gene are SGHTA and FQGNSA. V was cut by 4 bases and J by 3 bases, with 7 bases left in between. CDR3 amino acids: CASSSAVYNEQFF. The CDR3 DNA sequence: TGTGCCAGCAGCTCGGCCGTCTACAATGAGCAGTTCTTC.

The chain has TRBV5-4 and TRBJ2-5; TRBD1 matches 8 bases. V was clipped by 0 bases and J by 3 bases; unmatched bases: 1. This CDR3 comprises 14 residues. In germline, CDR1 is SGHNT, CDR2 YYREEE (reference sequence). The CDR3 DNA is TGTGCCAGCAGCTTGGGACAGGGGAAAGAGACCCAGTACTTC. This translates into CASSLGQGKETQYF.

The gene calls are TRBV27 and TRBJ1-5; tentatively, D is TRBD1 (5 bases). V was pared by 6 bases and J by 7 bases, with 19 bases between. The CDR3 consists of 15 residues. CDR1 MNHEY and CDR2 SMNVEV come from the germline V gene (reference sequence). The CDR3 here is CASSYTGAAEQPQHF. The CDR3 coding sequence is TGTGCCAGCAGCTACACCGGGGCCGCGGAGCAGCCCCAGCATTTT.

This chain joins TRBV5-4 and TRBJ2-1, with D possibly called TRBD1 or TRBD2 (5 bases each). Germline values: CDR1 SGHNT, CDR2 YYREEE (reference sequence). Trimming cost V 0 bases and J 3 bases, with 7 bases left between them. There are 14 residues in the CDR3. Here the CDR3 reads CASSLDGGYNEQFF. The CDR3 bases are TGTGCCAGCAGCTTGGATGGGGGCTACAATGAGCAGTTCTTC. Looking up the rest from reference TRBV5-4 and TRBJ2-1 gives the full variable domain: ETGVTQSPTHLIKTRGQQVTLRCSSQSGHNTVSWYQQALGQGPQFIFQYYREEENGRGNFPPRFSGLQFPNYSSELNVNALELDDSALYLCASSLDGGYNEQFFGPGTRLTVL.

This chain connects TRBV30 to TRBJ1-5, with 8 bases lining up with TRBD1. Trimming cost V 1 base and J 5 bases; bases outside gene matches: 7. The CDR3 has 15 residues. Germline V lookup: CDR1 GTSNPN, CDR2 SVGIG (reference sequence). CDR3 sequence reads: CAWSAGQGRDQPQHF. In DNA, the CDR3 is TGTGCCTGGAGTGCTGGACAGGGACGGGATCAGCCCCAGCATTTT.

The V gene is TRBV9, the J gene TRBJ2-1; 8 positions agree with TRBD1. The germline V gene encodes CDR1 SGDLS and CDR2 YYNGEE. The ends lost 4 bases at V and 2 bases at J; junction bases unmatched: 5. This CDR3 comprises 15 residues. This CDR3 reads CASSLDRATYNEQFF. CDR3 DNA sequence: TGTGCCAGCAGCCTGGACAGGGCGACCTACAATGAGCAGTTCTTC.